A selection of T cell receptor beta chains follows, all from one sample in a study of radiotherapy plus CTLA-4 blockade in lung cancer. The protocol was immunoSEQ multiplex PCR, while the TCRdb copy is restricted to in-frame clones and leaves out a portion. The sample holds tens of thousands of clones; around 79% are singletons and the top ten take 7.5% to 9.5%. Specimen: peripheral blood, collected from a patient treated with radiotherapy plus ipilimumab. The receptor source for this set is a human donor with non-small cell lung cancer who had a complete response to radiotherapy plus ipilimumab. Each CDR3 is given with its conserved first and last residue. A D gene is named only where the DNA matches it firmly. Clone size is not always given. Where it is, it says once, few, many or a class for expanded clones.

TRBV5-1	TRBJ2-3	.	TRBD1	TGCGCCAGCAGCTTGGCGGGACAGGGTCGCACAGATACGCAGTATTTT	CASSLAGQGRTDTQYF
TRBV18	TRBJ2-7	.	TRBD1	TGTGCCAGCTCACCAGCGGACAGGGGGCTCCACGAGCAGTACTTC	CASSPADRGLHEQYF
TRBV30	TRBJ1-2	.	.	TGTGCCTGGAGTGTCCTGGAGGGTGGCTATGGCTACACCTTC	CAWSVLEGGYGYTF
TRBV19	TRBJ2-1	.	TRBD2	TGTGCCAGTAGCAGACTAGCGGGGGTATCTTTTTGGGGAAATGAGCAGTTCTTC	CASSRLAGVSFWGNEQFF
TRBV19	TRBJ2-5	.	.	TGTGCCAGTAGTAAGTACCTAGCGCACCAAGAGACCCAGTACTTC	CASSKYLAHQETQYF
TRBV4-1	TRBJ1-4	.	.	TGCGCCAGCAGCCCCTATCGGGGAACTAATGAAAAACTGTTTTTT	CASSPYRGTNEKLFF
TRBV2	TRBJ1-2	.	TRBD1	TGTGCCAGCAGTGAGGACGGACAGGGGGCTTATGGCTACACCTTC	CASSEDGQGAYGYTF
TRBV9	TRBJ1-6	.	.	TGTGCCAGCAGCGCCCGGGGGGGATGGAATTCACCCCTCCACTTT	CASSARGGWNSPLHF
TRBV7-2	TRBJ1-5	.	.	TGTGCCAGCAGCTTAGGACAGAGCAATCAGCCCCAGCATTTT	CASSLGQSNQPQHF
TRBV7-2	TRBJ2-2	.	.	TGTGCCAGCAGCCCCGGTCGGGCGGGCGGGGAGCTGTTTTTT	CASSPGRAGGELFF
TRBV5-5	TRBJ2-7	.	.	TGTGCCAGCAGCCAGATCGGGTTCGAGGGCGACGAGCAGTACTTC	CASSQIGFEGDEQYF
TRBV10-2	TRBJ2-7	.	.	TGCGCCAGCGGCCAGATTTCCTACGAGCAGTACTTC	CASGQISYEQYF
TRBV19	TRBJ2-4	few	TRBD1	TGTGCCAGTAGTCCCCGGACAGGGCGGAGAGTGTCCAAAAACATTCAGTACTTC	CASSPRTGRRVSKNIQYF
TRBV5-6	TRBJ1-2	.	TRBD1	TGTGCCAGCAACCTTGCGGGACAGGGGGCGGGAGATGGCTACACCTTC	CASNLAGQGAGDGYTF
TRBV4-3	TRBJ2-7	.	.	TGCGCCAGCAGCCAAGGAGGGAGTGTCGGGGAGCAGTACTTC	CASSQGGSVGEQYF
TRBV2	TRBJ1-4	.	.	TGTGCCAGCAGCCTCACGAGGATGGGGGGGCTCACAACTAATGAAAAACTGTTTTTT	CASSLTRMGGLTTNEKLFF
TRBV6-1	TRBJ1-4	.	.	TGTGCCAGCAGTGGGGGGGTTAGGGGCGGAGGAAAACTGTTTTTT	CASSGGVRGGGKLFF
TRBV7-8	TRBJ2-1	once	TRBD1	TGTGCCAGCAGCCCCTGGACAGGGTTAAGCGATGAGCAGTTCTTC	CASSPWTGLSDEQFF
TRBV7-9	TRBJ2-5	.	TRBD2	TGTGCCAGCAGCTTACCCCGACTAGCGGGGGTAGAGACCCAGTACTTC	CASSLPRLAGVETQYF
TRBV7-2	TRBJ1-2	few	.	TGTGCCAGCAGCCCCGGACACCAAAGCTATGGCTACACCTTC	CASSPGHQSYGYTF
TRBV5-8	TRBJ1-2	few	.	TGTGCCAGCAGCCGACAGAGCTATGGCTACACCTTC	CASSRQSYGYTF
TRBV7-9	TRBJ2-1	few	.	TGTGCCAGCACCGTTAGTGAGGGCCCCTTTGCCTACAATGAGCAGTTCTTC	CASTVSEGPFAYNEQFF
TRBV7-2	TRBJ1-1	.	.	TGTGCCAGCAGCTTAGCGAATCAGGGAACAGAAGCTTTCTTT	CASSLANQGTEAFF
TRBV5-8	TRBJ1-5	.	TRBD1	TGTGCCAGCAGCCGAGGACAGGGTTCTTTCCATCAGCCCCAGCATTTT	CASSRGQGSFHQPQHF
TRBV7-9	TRBJ2-7	.	TRBD1	TGTGCCAGCAGCCCAGGAACTAAGGGGGCGAGCGAGCAGTACTTC	CASSPGTKGASEQYF
TRBV5-1	TRBJ1-1	.	.	TGCGCCAGCAGCTTGGATAGGGGTGAAGCTTTCTTT	CASSLDRGEAFF
TRBV2	TRBJ2-4	.	TRBD1	TGTGCCAGCAGGGAGGACAGGGGCCAAAACATTCAGTACTTC	CASREDRGQNIQYF
TRBV5-1	TRBJ2-1	.	.	TGCGCCAGCAGCTTTGGGTCCCCGGGACAGGAGACTAGCATTCCAAACAATGAGCAGTTCTTC	CASSFGSPGQETSIPNNEQFF
TRBV30	TRBJ1-1	.	TRBD1	TGTGCCTGGGTTCCCCGGTCCGGACAGGTTATGCCTGAAGCTTTCTTT	CAWVPRSGQVMPEAFF
TRBV6-6	TRBJ2-3	.	.	TGTGCCAGCAGTAACGGGATAAGCACAGATACGCAGTATTTT	CASSNGISTDTQYF
TRBV18	TRBJ2-7	.	TRBD1	TGTGCCAGCTCACCTAGACAGGGAGTAGCCTACGAGCAGTACTTC	CASSPRQGVAYEQYF
TRBV7-8	TRBJ1-5	once	.	TGTGCCAGCAGCACCGTGGGCCGCGGGGCCGGTCAGCCCCAGCATTTT	CASSTVGRGAGQPQHF
TRBV19	TRBJ1-1	.	TRBD1	TGTGCCAGTAGTATAATCACAGGGGAGAGGACTGAAGCTTTCTTT	CASSIITGERTEAFF
TRBV10-3	TRBJ1-2	.	.	TGTGCCATCAGGGACAGCGAAATCTATGGCTACACCTTC	CAIRDSEIYGYTF
TRBV5-1	TRBJ1-6	once	TRBD1	TGCGCCAGCAGCACGTGGACAGGGCATAATTCACCCCTCCACTTT	CASSTWTGHNSPLHF
TRBV6-1	TRBJ2-7	.	TRBD1	TGTGCCAGCAGTTTGGGACAGGACTACGAGCAGTACTTC	CASSLGQDYEQYF
TRBV5-1	TRBJ2-2	.	.	TGCGCCAGCAGCTTGATCCTTGAGACATGGAACACCGGGGAGCTGTTTTTT	CASSLILETWNTGELFF
TRBV4-1	TRBJ2-2	few	.	TGCGCCAGCAGCCAACTTTTACTTAGGGAGCTGTTTTTT	CASSQLLLRELFF
TRBV5-1	TRBJ1-4	.	.	TGCGCCAGCAGCTTGGAAGGGACTACTAATGAAAAACTGTTTTTT	CASSLEGTTNEKLFF
TRBV6-5	TRBJ1-2	few	.	TGTGCCAGCAGCCCCGCGAGGACTAACTATGGCTACACCTTC	CASSPARTNYGYTF
TRBV6-4	TRBJ1-1	.	TRBD1	TGTGCCAGCAGTCCATACAGGGGTGCTGAAGCTTTCTTT	CASSPYRGAEAFF
TRBV7-2	TRBJ2-5	.	.	TGTGCCAGCAGCTTCGAGTACCAAGAGACCCAGTACTTC	CASSFEYQETQYF
TRBV6-6	TRBJ1-1	few	TRBD1	TGTGCCAGCAGTTACGGACAGGCCACTGAAGCTTTCTTT	CASSYGQATEAFF
TRBV23-1	TRBJ2-1	.	TRBD2	TGCGCCAGCAGTCAATCCGTACAGCGGGGGAACAATGAGCAGTTCTTC	CASSQSVQRGNNEQFF